These 20 T cell receptor beta chains were all obtained from the same sample, sequenced in a study of shared clonotypes between healthy human individuals (dated by TCRdb to about 2020). For the CD8 naive samples, CD45RO-negative cells were positively selected for CCR7, yielding a CD45RA+CCR7+ population from which TemRA cells were excluded. The receptor library was made with the immunoSEQ multiplex PCR assay. TCRdb re-hosts the immuneACCESS table, in-frame sequences only. Its copies lack some clones; in the studies checked, an unresolved V gene accounts for under half of them, and the cause for the rest is not known. Across this sample there are 2 million or so clones, with about 95% seen only once. 0.9% to 1.4% of the sample lies in the top ten. Sequencing input: naive CD8+ T cells sorted from blood. This sample's cell subset or site label indicates: CD45RA+CCR7+. These receptors were taken from a man aged 18 to 35 in good health.

In this sample, this clone turned up once. The chain has TRBV29-1 and TRBJ2-1, with D perhaps TRBD1 (6 bases). The germline CDR1 and CDR2 sequences are SQVTM and ANQGSEA. V lost 6 bases, J lost 10 bases, and 16 bases lay in between. This CDR3 is built from 12 residues. The CDR3 sequence is CSVKKQGREQFF. The CDR3 region has the DNA TGCAGCGTGAAGAAACAGGGCCGGGAGCAGTTCTTC.

The V gene is TRBV12-5, the J gene TRBJ2-1; D remains unclear. CDR1 and CDR2 from the germline V gene are LGHNT and FRNRAP. The CDR3 spans 13 residues. Trimming removed 7 bases from V and 0 bases from J, with 7 bases in between. This CDR3 reads CASELSSYNEQFF. The CDR3 DNA sequence: TGTGCTAGTGAGCTGAGCTCCTACAATGAGCAGTTCTTC.

The V call is TRBV6-5, the J call TRBJ1-2; D ambiguous. Germline V gene sequence: CDR1 MNHEY, CDR2 SVGAGI. The ends were cut back, 5 bases at V and 2 bases at J, with 12 bases in the middle. CDR3 length: 14 amino acids. In DNA form, the CDR3 reads TGTGCCAGCAGTAGGACGGGAGGGAACTATGGCTACACCTTC. Translated, it gives CASSRTGGNYGYTF.

The chain combines TRBV30 with TRBJ2-2, with 9 positions matching TRBD2. The CDR3 extends over 14 amino acids. V was clipped by 3 bases and J by 6 bases; unmatched bases: 5. Germline CDR1 GTSNPN, CDR2 SVGIG (reference sequence). The CDR3 loop is CAWSPGTSSGELFF. As DNA, the CDR3 is TGTGCCTGGAGCCCCGGGACTAGCTCCGGGGAGCTGTTTTTT.

V is TRBV15 and J is TRBJ1-1, with a weak D call TRBD1 (6 bases). The ends were cut back, 0 bases at V and 4 bases at J, with 27 bases in the middle. CDR1 and CDR2 (germline): LNHNV, YYDKDF (reference sequence). The CDR3 is 20 amino acids. The CDR3 nucleotides read TGTGCCACCAGCAGAGAAACTTTGGACCCCGGGGGCAAATTAATCACTGAAGCTTTCTTT. Protein sequence: CATSRETLDPGGKLITEAFF.

The V gene is TRBV14, the J gene TRBJ2-7, with D perhaps being TRBD1 or TRBD2 (5 bases each). The V end was cut by 5 bases, the J end by 3 bases, with 11 bases between. The CDR3 has 13 residues. Germline V lookup: CDR1 SGHDN, CDR2 FVKESK. The CDR3 reads CASSYFGGYEQYF. The CDR3 DNA reads TGTGCCAGCAGCTACTTTGGGGGCTACGAGCAGTACTTC.

This clone was recorded a few times. The V call is TRBV19, the J call TRBJ1-5, with D possibly TRBD1 on 5 matching bases. Trimming removed 8 bases from V and 0 bases from J, with 14 bases in between. Germline values: CDR1 LNHDA, CDR2 SQIVND (reference sequence). This CDR3 is 15 amino acids long. CDR3 amino acids: CASGIRADSNQPQHF. The CDR3 coding sequence is TGTGCCAGTGGAATCAGGGCCGATAGCAATCAGCCCCAGCATTTT.

The chain couples TRBV11-3 to TRBJ2-1; the match to TRBD2 covers 8 bases. Trimming at V came to 3 bases and at J to 7 bases, leaving 11 bases not matched to a gene. Germline CDR1 reads SGHNT; CDR2 reads YENEEA. The CDR3 consists of 16 residues. The CDR3 loop is CASSFSGTGFLNEQFF. The CDR3, as DNA: TGTGCCAGCAGCTTTAGCGGGACGGGGTTCTTAAATGAGCAGTTCTTC.

V is TRBV6-5 and J is TRBJ2-5; D is tentatively TRBD1 or TRBD2 (5 bases each). The CDR3 extends over 11 amino acids. V was pared by 7 bases and J by 7 bases, with 10 bases between. Germline V lookup: CDR1 MNHEY, CDR2 SVGAGI. DNA for the CDR3: TGTGCCAGCATCCAGGGAGTGACCCAGTACTTC. Translated, it gives CASIQGVTQYF.

A single count supports this clone. The CDR3 spells CASSLGLLSGEQYF. CDR3 nucleotide sequence: TGCGCCAGCAGCTTGGGGCTGCTCTCGGGCGAGCAGTACTTC. V gene TRBV5-1 combines with J gene TRBJ2-7; the D is unclear. This CDR3 has 14 amino acids. CDR1 and CDR2 (germline): SGHRS, YFSETQ. Trimming took off 0 bases at V and 6 bases at J, with 13 bases between the two ends.

This chain connects TRBV10-1 to TRBJ2-3; unclear D gene. This CDR3 comprises 15 residues. The germline V and J ends were trimmed by 3 bases and 2 bases, with 12 bases remaining between them. Germline CDR1 and CDR2: WNHNN and SYGVQD (reference sequence). The CDR3 DNA follows: TGCGCCAGCAGTGAAACGGACCCAACCACAGATACGCAGTATTTT. Translation gives CASSETDPTTDTQYF.

The chain has TRBV28 and TRBJ1-4; D perhaps matches TRBD1 (5 bases). The V end lost 10 bases, the J end lost 8 bases, and 20 bases lay between the germline ends. This CDR3 is built from 14 residues. Germline V gives CDR1 MDHEN, CDR2 SYDVKM. CDR3 sequence (DNA): TGTGCCACCCAGGGATGGACGGTAGGCGAAAAACTGTTTTTT. It translates to CATQGWTVGEKLFF.

As to this clone: A read error may explain this, as a much larger clone is one base away. The same CDR3 can be traced to other DNA sequences in this sample. This sequence joins TRBV4-3 and TRBJ2-5; no clear D gene. Germline CDR1 is LGHNA and CDR2 is YSLEER. This CDR3 has 13 amino acids. Deletions cut 0 bases from V and 3 bases from J, with 5 bases between. CDR3 in amino acids: CASSQDEEETQYF. The CDR3 DNA is TGCGCCAGCAGCCAAGATGAGGAAGAGACCCAGTACTTC.

The chain recombines TRBV11-1 with TRBJ2-3, with D possibly TRBD2 on 5 matching bases. The CDR3 is 16 amino acids. V lost 5 bases, J lost 3 bases, and 18 bases lay in between. The germline V gene encodes CDR1 SGHAT and CDR2 FQDESV (reference sequence). The CDR3 loop is CASSPNSGFDTDTQYF. The CDR3, as DNA: TGTGCCAGCAGCCCAAACAGCGGTTTCGATACAGATACGCAGTATTTT.

The chain joins TRBV28 to TRBJ1-4; D uncertain. The germline gives CDR1 MDHEN, CDR2 SYDVKM. V was pared by 5 bases and J by 0 bases, with 7 bases between. The CDR3 has 14 residues. The CDR3 loop reads CASSLIATNEKLFF. The CDR3 DNA sequence: TGTGCCAGCAGTCTAATTGCAACTAATGAAAAACTGTTTTTT.

This clone was found once. This chain joins TRBV25-1 and TRBJ2-5, with a weak D call TRBD2 (6 bases). The assigned J gene may be wrong: the sequence end matches TRBJ2-7 better. The CDR3 length is 16 residues. Germline V gives CDR1 MGHDK, CDR2 SYGVNS. The CDR3 DNA follows: TGTGCCAGCAGTGGGGTGGGGAGCGGGCTCCCCTACGAGCAGTACTTC. This sequence encodes CASSGVGSGLPYEQYF.

The chain links TRBV28 to TRBJ2-3; 7 nucleotides line up with TRBD2. The length of the CDR3 is 14 residues. V trimming: 2 bases; J trimming: 9 bases; junction bases outside the gene matches: 8. Germline CDR1 and CDR2: MDHEN and SYDVKM. The CDR3 region is CASSLAGEAWTQYF. The CDR3, as DNA: TGTGCCAGCAGTTTAGCGGGGGAGGCTTGGACGCAGTATTTT.

This rearrangement joins TRBV10-3 to TRBJ1-1; D perhaps matches TRBD1 (5 bases). This CDR3 comprises 14 residues. Trimming removed 4 bases from V and 1 base from J, with 10 bases in between. Germline V gives CDR1 ENHRY, CDR2 SYGVKD. CDR3 region: CAISGGERNTEAFF. In DNA, the CDR3 is TGTGCCATCAGTGGGGGGGAAAGGAACACTGAAGCTTTCTTT.

On this clone: Additional DNA sequences in this sample encode the identical CDR3. The chain carries TRBV6-5 and TRBJ2-7; D gene unclear. V shed 3 bases and J shed 0 bases, with 6 bases lying between them. This CDR3 is built from 13 residues. Per the germline V gene, CDR1 is MNHEY and CDR2 is SVGAGI. The CDR3 nucleotides are TGTGCCAGCAGTTATTCAGACTCCTACGAGCAGTACTTC. This gives the protein CASSYSDSYEQYF.

The genes are TRBV4-1 and TRBJ2-5, with 11 bases that match TRBD2. This CDR3 is 18 amino acids long. CDR1 is MGHRA and CDR2 is YSYEKL in the germline V gene. The V and J ends lost 0 bases and 5 bases, in that order; junction bases with no gene match: 11. In DNA form, the CDR3 reads TGCGCCAGCAGCCAAGATAAAGTCGGACTAGCGGGTGTTGAGACCCAGTACTTC. Translated, it gives CASSQDKVGLAGVETQYF.